These 6 T cell receptor beta chains were all obtained from the same sample, sequenced in a study of monozygotic twins with inflammatory bowel disease. One entry per CDR3 protein, without DNA, is what TCRdb gives after re-calling the 5' RACE reads. The repertoire table contains approximately 400,000 distinct CDR3 sequences. The sequenced sample was blood. All receptors come from a human donor with ulcerative colitis or Crohn's disease, or a healthy co-twin of an affected twin (not recorded which).

The chain couples TRBV5-1 to TRBJ1-5; TCRdb designates TRBD1, a call that cannot be tested without DNA. Germline lookup yields CDR1 SGHRS and CDR2 YFSETQ. The CDR3 consists of 14 residues. CDR3 loop: CASSKTGNGQPQHF.

This chain links TRBV18 with TRBJ1-1; lacking DNA, the TRBD1 call made by TCRdb goes unchecked. This CDR3 has 19 amino acids. The germline V gene encodes CDR1 KGHSH and CDR2 LQKENI. The CDR3 is CASSPSVKGAPPMNTEAFF. Looking up the rest from reference TRBV18 and TRBJ1-1 gives the full variable domain: NAGVMQNPRHLVRRRGQEARLRCSPMKGHSHVYWYRQLPEEGLKFMVYLQKENIIDESGMPKERFSAEFPKEGPSILRIQQVVRGDSAAYFCASSPSVKGAPPMNTEAFFGQGTRLTVV.

The rearrangement links TRBV11-2 to TRBJ1-1; as DNA is missing, the TRBD1 call by TCRdb cannot be tested. The CDR3 totals 14 residues. Germline V gene data show CDR1 as SGHAT and CDR2 as FQNNGV. The CDR3 loop is CASSLVSGATEAFF. Full variable domain (remainder filled in from reference TRBV11-2 and TRBJ1-1): EAGVAQSPRYKIIEKRQSVAFWCNPISGHATLYWYQQILGQGPKLLIQFQNNGVVDDSQLPKDRFSAERLKGVDSTLKIQPAKLEDSAVYLCASSLVSGATEAFFGQGTRLTVV.

This chain connects TRBV20-1 to TRBJ2-1; TCRdb outputs TRBD2, but without DNA this stays unchecked. The length of the CDR3 is 15 residues. Looked up from germline, CDR1 is DFQATT and CDR2 is SNEGSKA (reference sequence). The CDR3 is CSAPSKGAPYNEQFF.

The rearrangement links TRBV11-2 to TRBJ1-2. There are 14 residues in the CDR3. Germline CDR1 reads SGHAT; CDR2 reads FQNNGV. The chain's CDR3 is CASSPPARAYGYTF.

The chain carries TRBV20-1 and TRBJ1-1. The CDR3 extends over 14 amino acids. CDR1 is DFQATT and CDR2 is SNEGSKA in the germline V gene (reference sequence). The CDR3 loop reads CSATVSAGDTEAFF.